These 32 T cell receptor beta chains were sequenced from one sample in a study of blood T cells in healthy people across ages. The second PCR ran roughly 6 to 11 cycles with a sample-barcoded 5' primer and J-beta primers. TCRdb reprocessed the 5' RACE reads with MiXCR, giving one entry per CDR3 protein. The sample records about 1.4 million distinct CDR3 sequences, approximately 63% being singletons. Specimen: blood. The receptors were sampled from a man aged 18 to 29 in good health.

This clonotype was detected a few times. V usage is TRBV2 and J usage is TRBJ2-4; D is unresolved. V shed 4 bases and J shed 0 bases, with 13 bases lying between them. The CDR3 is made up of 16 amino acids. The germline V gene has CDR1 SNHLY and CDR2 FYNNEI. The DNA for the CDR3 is TGTGCCAGCAGTGTCACGGCGTTGAGAGCCAAAAACATTCAGTACTTC. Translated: CASSVTALRAKNIQYF.

The CDR3: CASRGTGVAYGYTF. CDR3 nucleotide sequence: TGTGCCAGCAGGGGGACAGGGGTTGCCTATGGCTACACCTTC. The rearrangement joins TRBV6-6 to TRBJ1-2; 10 nucleotides align to TRBD1. The CDR3 extends over 14 amino acids. The J segment lost 4 bases and the V segment lost 6 bases, leaving 5 bases of the junction unmatched. The germline V gene has CDR1 MNHNY and CDR2 SVGAGI (reference sequence).

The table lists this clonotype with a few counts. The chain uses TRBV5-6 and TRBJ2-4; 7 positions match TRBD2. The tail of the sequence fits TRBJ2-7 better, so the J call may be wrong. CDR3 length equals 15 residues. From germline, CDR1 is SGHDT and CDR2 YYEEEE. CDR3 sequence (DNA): TGTGCCAGCAGCTTACCTAGCGGTTACTCCTACGAGCAGTACTTC. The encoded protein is CASSLPSGYSYEQYF.

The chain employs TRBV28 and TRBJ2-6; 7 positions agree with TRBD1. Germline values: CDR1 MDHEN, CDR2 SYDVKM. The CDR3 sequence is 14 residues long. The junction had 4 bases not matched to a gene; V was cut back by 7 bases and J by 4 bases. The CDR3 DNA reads TGTGCCAGCATCGACAGGGCCGGGGCCAACGTCCTGACTTTC. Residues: CASIDRAGANVLTF.

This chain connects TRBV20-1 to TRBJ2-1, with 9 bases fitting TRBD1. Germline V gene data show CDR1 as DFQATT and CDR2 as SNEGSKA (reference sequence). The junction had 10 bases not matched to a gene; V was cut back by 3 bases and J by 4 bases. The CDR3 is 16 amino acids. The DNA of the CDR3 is TGCAGTGCTAGCGGGTATGGACAGGGGTCGTACAATGAGCAGTTCTTC. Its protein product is CSASGYGQGSYNEQFF.

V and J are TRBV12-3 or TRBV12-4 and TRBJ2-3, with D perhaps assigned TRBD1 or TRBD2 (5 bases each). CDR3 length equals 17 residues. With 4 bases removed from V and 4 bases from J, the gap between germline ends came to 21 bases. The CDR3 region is CASSSGSVGVGPDTQYF. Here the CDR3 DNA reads TGTGCCAGCAGTTCGGGGTCGGTAGGGGTGGGCCCAGATACGCAGTATTTT.

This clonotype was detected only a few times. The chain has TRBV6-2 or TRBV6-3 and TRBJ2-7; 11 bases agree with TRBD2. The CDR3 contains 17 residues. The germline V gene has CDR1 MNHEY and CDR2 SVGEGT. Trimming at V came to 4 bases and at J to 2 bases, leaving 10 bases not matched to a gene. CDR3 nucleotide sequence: TGTGCCAGCAGTTCCAGCCCAGTAGCGGGAGGGGCCTACGAGCAGTACTTC. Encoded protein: CASSSSPVAGGAYEQYF.

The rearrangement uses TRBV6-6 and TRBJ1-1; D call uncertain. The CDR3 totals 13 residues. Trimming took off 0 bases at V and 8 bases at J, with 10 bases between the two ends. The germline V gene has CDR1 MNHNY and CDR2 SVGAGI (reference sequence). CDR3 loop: CASSYSPITEAFF. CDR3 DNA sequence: TGTGCCAGCAGTTACTCACCCATTACCGAAGCTTTCTTT.

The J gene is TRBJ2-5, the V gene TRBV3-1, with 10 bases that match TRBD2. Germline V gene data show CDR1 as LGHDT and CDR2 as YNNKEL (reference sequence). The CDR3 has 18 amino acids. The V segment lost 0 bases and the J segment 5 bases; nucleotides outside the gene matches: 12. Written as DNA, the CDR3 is TGTGCCAGCAGCCAAGAACTAGCGGGGCACCCAGTCGGGGAGACCCAGTACTTC. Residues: CASSQELAGHPVGETQYF.

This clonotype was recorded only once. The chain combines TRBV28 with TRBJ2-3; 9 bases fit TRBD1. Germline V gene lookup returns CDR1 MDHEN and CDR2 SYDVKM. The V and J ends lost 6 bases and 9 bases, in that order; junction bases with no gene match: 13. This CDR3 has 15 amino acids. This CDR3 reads CASSLGYRGLGTQYF. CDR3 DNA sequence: TGTGCCAGCAGCCTAGGGTACAGGGGGCTTGGGACGCAGTATTTT.

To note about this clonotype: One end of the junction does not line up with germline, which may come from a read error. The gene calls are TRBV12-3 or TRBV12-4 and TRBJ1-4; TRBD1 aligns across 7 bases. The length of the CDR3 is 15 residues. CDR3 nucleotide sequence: TGTGCCAGCAGCCGAGGGGGCCTTGCTAAGGAAAAACTGTTTTTT. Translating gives CASSRGGLAKEKLFF.

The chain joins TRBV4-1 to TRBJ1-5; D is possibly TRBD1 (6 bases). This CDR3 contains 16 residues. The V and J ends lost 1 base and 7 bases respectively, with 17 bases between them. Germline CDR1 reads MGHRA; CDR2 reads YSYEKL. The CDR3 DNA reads TGCGCCAGCAGCCAAGTGGGACAAAGACCGTTCCAGCCCCAGCATTTT. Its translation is CASSQVGQRPFQPQHF.

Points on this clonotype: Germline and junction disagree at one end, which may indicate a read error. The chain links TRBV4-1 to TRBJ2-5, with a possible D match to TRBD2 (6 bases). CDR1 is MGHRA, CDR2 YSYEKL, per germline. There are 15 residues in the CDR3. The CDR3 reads CASSEEVGEEETQYF. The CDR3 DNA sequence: TGCGCCAGCAGCGAAGAGGTTGGGGAGGAGGAGACCCAGTACTTC.

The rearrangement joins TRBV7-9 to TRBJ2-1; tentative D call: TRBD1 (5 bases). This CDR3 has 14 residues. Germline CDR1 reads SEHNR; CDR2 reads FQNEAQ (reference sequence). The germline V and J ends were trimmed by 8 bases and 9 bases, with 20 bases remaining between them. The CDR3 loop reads CASPQGVEAGEQFF. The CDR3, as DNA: TGTGCCAGCCCCCAGGGTGTAGAAGCAGGTGAGCAGTTCTTC. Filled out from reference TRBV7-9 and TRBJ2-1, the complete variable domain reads DTGVSQNPRHKITKRGQNVTFRCDPISEHNRLYWYRQTLGQGPEFLTYFQNEAQLEKSRLLSDRFSAERPKGSFSTLEIQRTEQGDSAMYLCASPQGVEAGEQFFGPGTRLTVL.

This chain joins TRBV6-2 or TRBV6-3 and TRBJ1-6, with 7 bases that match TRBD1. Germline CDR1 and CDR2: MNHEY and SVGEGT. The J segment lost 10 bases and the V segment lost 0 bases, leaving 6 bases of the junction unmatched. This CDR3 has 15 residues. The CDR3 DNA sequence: TGTGCCAGCAGTTACTCGGGGGGACAGACGTCACCCCTCCACTTT. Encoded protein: CASSYSGGQTSPLHF.

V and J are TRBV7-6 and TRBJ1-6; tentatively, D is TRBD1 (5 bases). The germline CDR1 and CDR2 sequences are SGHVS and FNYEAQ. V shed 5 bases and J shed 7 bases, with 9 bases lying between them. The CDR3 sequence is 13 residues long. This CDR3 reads CASSRDGNSPLHF. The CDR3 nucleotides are TGTGCCAGCAGCCGGGACGGAAATTCACCCCTCCACTTT.

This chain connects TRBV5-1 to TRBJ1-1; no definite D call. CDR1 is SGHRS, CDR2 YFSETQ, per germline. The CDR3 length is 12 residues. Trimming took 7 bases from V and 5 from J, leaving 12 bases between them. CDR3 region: CASQGRETEAFF. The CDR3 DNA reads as TGCGCCAGCCAAGGGAGGGAAACTGAAGCTTTCTTT.

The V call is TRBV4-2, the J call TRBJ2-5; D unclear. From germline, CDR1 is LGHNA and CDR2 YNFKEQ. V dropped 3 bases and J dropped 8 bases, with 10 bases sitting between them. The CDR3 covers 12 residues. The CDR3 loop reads CASSQDGITQYF. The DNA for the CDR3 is TGTGCCAGCAGCCAGGACGGCATTACCCAGTACTTC.

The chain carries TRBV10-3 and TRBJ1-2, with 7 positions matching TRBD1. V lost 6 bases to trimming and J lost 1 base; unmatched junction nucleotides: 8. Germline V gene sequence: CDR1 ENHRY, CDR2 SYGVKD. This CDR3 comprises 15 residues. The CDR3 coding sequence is TGTGCCATCAGCCCAAGTACAGGGGTTAACTATGGCTACACCTTC. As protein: CAISPSTGVNYGYTF.

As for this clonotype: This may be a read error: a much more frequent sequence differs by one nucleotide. Written as DNA, the CDR3 is TGCAGTGCTAGAGAACTAGCGGTCTACAATGAGCAGTTCTTC. This encodes CSARELAVYNEQFF. The chain is built from TRBV20-1 and TRBJ2-1, with 8 bases lining up with TRBD2. The CDR3 totals 14 residues. Germline V gives CDR1 DFQATT, CDR2 SNEGSKA (reference sequence). Losses at the gene ends were 0 bases for V and 3 bases for J; bases not matched to a gene: 1.

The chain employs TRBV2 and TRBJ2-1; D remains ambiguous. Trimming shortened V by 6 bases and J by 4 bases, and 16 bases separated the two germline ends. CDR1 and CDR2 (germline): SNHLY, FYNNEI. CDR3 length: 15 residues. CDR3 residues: CASSERIAEYNEQFF. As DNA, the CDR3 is TGTGCCAGCAGCGAACGAATAGCAGAATACAATGAGCAGTTCTTC.

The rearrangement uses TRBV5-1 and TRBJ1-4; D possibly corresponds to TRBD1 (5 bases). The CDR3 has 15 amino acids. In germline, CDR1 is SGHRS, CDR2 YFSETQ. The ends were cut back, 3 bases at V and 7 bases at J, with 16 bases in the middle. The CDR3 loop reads CASSWLGGTGEKLFF. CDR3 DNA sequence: TGCGCCAGCAGCTGGTTAGGAGGGACGGGTGAAAAACTGTTTTTT.

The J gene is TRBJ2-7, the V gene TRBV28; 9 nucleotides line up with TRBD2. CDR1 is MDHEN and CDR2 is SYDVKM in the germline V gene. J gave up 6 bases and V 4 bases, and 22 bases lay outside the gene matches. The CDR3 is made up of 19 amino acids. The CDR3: CASSSLRFQAGGTIGEQYF. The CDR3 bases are TGTGCCAGCAGTTCCCTTCGGTTCCAAGCGGGGGGAACCATTGGCGAGCAGTACTTC.

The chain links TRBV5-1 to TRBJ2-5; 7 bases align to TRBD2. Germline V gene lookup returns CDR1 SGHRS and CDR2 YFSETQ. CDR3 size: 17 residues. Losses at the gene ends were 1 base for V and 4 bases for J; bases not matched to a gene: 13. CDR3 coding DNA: TGCGCCAGCAGCTTGTACGGAACTAGGACTAGAGGAGAGACCCAGTACTTC. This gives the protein CASSLYGTRTRGETQYF.

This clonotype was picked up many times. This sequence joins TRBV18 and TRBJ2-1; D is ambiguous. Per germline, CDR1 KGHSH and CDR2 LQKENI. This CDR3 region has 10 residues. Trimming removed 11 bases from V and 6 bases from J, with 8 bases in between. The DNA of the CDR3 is TGTGCCTCCAGTGGCAATGAGCAGTTCTTC. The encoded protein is CASSGNEQFF.

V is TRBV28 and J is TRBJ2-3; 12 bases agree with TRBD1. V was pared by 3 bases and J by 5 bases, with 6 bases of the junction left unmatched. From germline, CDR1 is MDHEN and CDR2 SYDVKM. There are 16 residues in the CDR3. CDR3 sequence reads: CASSFPGQGALDTQYF. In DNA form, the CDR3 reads TGTGCCAGCAGTTTCCCGGGACAGGGGGCTTTAGATACGCAGTATTTT.

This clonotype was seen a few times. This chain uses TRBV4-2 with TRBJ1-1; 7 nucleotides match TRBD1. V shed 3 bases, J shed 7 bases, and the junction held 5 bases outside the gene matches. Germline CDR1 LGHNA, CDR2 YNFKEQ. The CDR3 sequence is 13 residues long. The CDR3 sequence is CASSHPRGVEAFF. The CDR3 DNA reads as TGTGCCAGCAGCCACCCCAGGGGGGTTGAAGCTTTCTTT.

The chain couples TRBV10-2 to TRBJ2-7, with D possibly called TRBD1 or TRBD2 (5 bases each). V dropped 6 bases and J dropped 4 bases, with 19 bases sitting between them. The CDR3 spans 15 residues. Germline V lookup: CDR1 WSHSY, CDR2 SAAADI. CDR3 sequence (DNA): TGCGCCAGCAGAAAAGGGGAACGGGGTAGTTACGAGCAGTACTTC. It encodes CASRKGERGSYEQYF.

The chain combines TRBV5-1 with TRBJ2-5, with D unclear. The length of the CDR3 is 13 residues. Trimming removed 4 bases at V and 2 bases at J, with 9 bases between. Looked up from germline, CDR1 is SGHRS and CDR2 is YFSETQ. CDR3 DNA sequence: TGCGCCAGCAGCGGTAGTTTACAAGAGACCCAGTACTTC. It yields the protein CASSGSLQETQYF.

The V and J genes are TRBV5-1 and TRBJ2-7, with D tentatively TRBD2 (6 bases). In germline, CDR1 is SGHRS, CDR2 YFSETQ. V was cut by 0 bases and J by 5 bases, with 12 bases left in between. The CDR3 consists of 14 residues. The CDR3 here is CASSLEVAVNEQYF. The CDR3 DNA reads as TGCGCCAGCAGCTTGGAAGTAGCGGTCAACGAGCAGTACTTC.

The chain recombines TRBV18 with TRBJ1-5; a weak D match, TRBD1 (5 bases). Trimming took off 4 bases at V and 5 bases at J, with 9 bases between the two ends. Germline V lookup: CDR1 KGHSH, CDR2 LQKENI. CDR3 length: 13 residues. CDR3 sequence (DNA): TGTGCCAGCTCACGGGGGAAAGATCAGCCCCAGCATTTT. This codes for CASSRGKDQPQHF.

The CDR3, as DNA: TGCAGTGCTGGGGGATCGAAAGGGCCAACATGGGGACAAGAGACCCAGTACTTC. Amino acid sequence: CSAGGSKGPTWGQETQYF. The chain employs TRBV20-1 and TRBJ2-5; D could derive from TRBD1 or TRBD2 (5 bases each). In germline, CDR1 is DFQATT, CDR2 SNEGSKA (reference sequence). V was trimmed by 5 bases and J by 2 bases, leaving 27 bases between them. The CDR3 sequence is 18 residues long.